A selection of T cell receptor beta chains follows, all from one sample in a study of blood T cell repertoires in COVID-19. The repertoire was sequenced with immunoSEQ multiplex PCR; TCRdb's copy has only in-frame clones and lacks some. The sample includes about 290,000 clones, around four fifths of them seen just once. Sequencing used peripheral blood. Source of these receptors: a woman in her forties or fifties with active or convalescent COVID-19. Each CDR3 is given with its conserved first and last residue. The order of the fields is D gene, clone size, CDR3 length, J gene, V gene, CDR3 protein, CDR3 DNA. D genes are given only for firm matches. Size tells how often a clone was seen (once, few, many) or the class of an expanded clone, and some rows leave it out.

>-|-|16|TRBJ1-4|TRBV4-1
CASSRGRGGTNEKLFF
TGCGCCAGCAGCCGGGGGAGGGGTGGGACTAATGAAAAACTGTTTTTT
>-|-|13|TRBJ2-1|TRBV12-3/TRBV12-4
CASSQRWGDEQFF
TGTGCCAGCAGTCAACGGTGGGGGGATGAGCAGTTCTTC
>-|-|12|TRBJ1-1|TRBV10-3
CASQEVGTEAFF
TGTGCCAGCCAGGAGGTCGGCACTGAAGCTTTCTTT
>TRBD1|-|18|TRBJ1-6|TRBV7-2
CASSHSPGQERRTSPLHF
TGTGCCAGCAGCCACTCTCCGGGACAGGAAAGGCGGACATCACCCCTCCACTTT
>-|-|14|TRBJ1-6|TRBV7-2
CASSPQGTGSPLHF
TGTGCCAGCAGCCCTCAGGGGACGGGATCACCCCTCCACTTT
>TRBD1|-|14|TRBJ1-6|TRBV28
CASSWTGTNSPLHF
TGTGCCAGCAGTTGGACAGGGACCAATTCACCCCTCCACTTT
>-|few|14|TRBJ2-7|TRBV5-1
CASSLDSLSYEQYF
TGCGCCAGCAGCTTGGACAGCCTCTCCTACGAGCAGTACTTC
>-|-|15|TRBJ1-6|TRBV7-9
CASSSRDGHNSPLHF
TGTGCCAGCAGCTCCAGGGATGGGCATAATTCACCCCTCCACTTT
>TRBD2|-|16|TRBJ2-3|TRBV5-1
CASSLGLAGGTDTQYF
TGCGCCAGCAGCTTGGGTCTAGCGGGAGGCACAGATACGCAGTATTTT
>-|-|15|TRBJ1-2|TRBV7-9
CASSLSGIPNYGYTF
TGTGCCAGCAGCTTAAGCGGGATCCCCAACTATGGCTACACCTTC
>TRBD1|-|16|TRBJ1-1|TRBV5-1
CASSLELGTGGFEAFF
TGCGCCAGCAGCTTGGAGTTGGGGACAGGGGGCTTCGAAGCTTTCTTT
>TRBD2|-|18|TRBJ2-3|TRBV5-5
CASSHGLAGGPSTDTQYF
TGTGCCAGCAGCCACGGACTAGCGGGAGGGCCTAGCACAGATACGCAGTATTTT
>TRBD2|-|13|TRBJ2-4|TRBV2
CAGAGGAKNIQYF
TGTGCCGGGGCCGGGGGGGCCAAAAACATTCAGTACTTC
>-|-|12|TRBJ1-1|TRBV6-2/TRBV6-3
CASSSGGTEAFF
TGTGCCAGCAGTTCTGGAGGAACTGAAGCTTTCTTT
>-|-|16|TRBJ2-5|TRBV5-1
CASSLVQGGGSGTQYF
TGCGCCAGCAGCTTGGTTCAGGGGGGAGGATCTGGGACCCAGTACTTC
>TRBD2|-|15|TRBJ2-7|TRBV28
CASSLLAGGAYEQYF
TGTGCCAGCAGTTTACTGGCGGGAGGCGCCTACGAGCAGTACTTC
>TRBD1|-|19|TRBJ1-4|TRBV7-9
CASSDRVGTESATNEKLFF
TGTGCCAGCAGCGACAGGGTGGGGACAGAGTCGGCAACTAATGAAAAACTGTTTTTT
>TRBD1|-|14|TRBJ2-7|TRBV6-5
CASSADRISYEQYF
TGTGCCAGCAGCGCGGACAGGATCTCCTACGAGCAGTACTTC
>TRBD2|-|15|TRBJ2-7|TRBV5-4
CASSLDSGKSYEQYF
TGTGCCAGCAGCTTGGATAGCGGGAAGTCCTACGAGCAGTACTTC
>TRBD2|few|14|TRBJ2-2|TRBV18
CASSPERETGELFF
TGTGCCAGCTCACCCGAGCGGGAGACCGGGGAGCTGTTTTTT
>TRBD2|-|16|TRBJ2-7|TRBV13
CASSLSASGSSYEQYF
TGTGCCAGCAGCTTATCGGCTAGCGGGAGCTCCTACGAGCAGTACTTC
>TRBD1|-|15|TRBJ1-4|TRBV27
CASSLGTGLFEKLFF
TGTGCCAGCAGTTTAGGGACAGGGCTTTTTGAAAAACTGTTTTTT
>-|-|14|TRBJ2-7|TRBV4-1
CASSQEMGHTSQYF
TGCGCCAGCAGCCAAGAAATGGGCCACACGTCGCAGTACTTC
>-|-|15|TRBJ2-4|TRBV5-1
CASSATRVGSDIQYF
TGCGCCAGCAGCGCTACCAGGGTGGGATCTGACATTCAGTACTTC
>-|-|13|TRBJ2-3|TRBV20-1
CSASRVSTDTQYF
TGCAGTGCTAGTCGCGTAAGCACAGATACGCAGTATTTT
>-|-|12|TRBJ2-7|TRBV7-9
CASSSQNGEQYF
TGTGCCAGCAGCTCCCAAAACGGGGAGCAGTACTTC
>TRBD1|once|12|TRBJ1-1|TRBV25-1
CASRRGHTEAFF
TGTGCCAGCCGAAGGGGGCACACTGAAGCTTTCTTT
>-|-|15|TRBJ1-1|TRBV7-3
CASSLTVAVNTEAFF
TGTGCCAGCAGCTTAACAGTCGCAGTGAACACTGAAGCTTTCTTT
>TRBD2|-|15|TRBJ2-1|TRBV11-2
CASSSGTSGPNEQFF
TGTGCCAGCAGCTCCGGGACTAGCGGGCCTAATGAGCAGTTCTTC
>-|-|14|TRBJ2-5|TRBV28
CASSLSVYGETQYF
TGTGCCAGCAGTTTATCCGTCTACGGGGAGACCCAGTACTTC
>-|-|13|TRBJ1-3|TRBV7-9
CASSGRSGNTIYF
TGTGCCAGCAGCGGGCGCTCTGGAAACACCATATATTTT
>-|-|12|TRBJ2-5|TRBV7-9
CASSRRGETQYF
TGTGCCAGCAGCCGTAGAGGAGAGACCCAGTACTTC
>TRBD1|-|14|TRBJ1-2|TRBV28
CASSSGGVNYGYTF
TGTGCCAGCAGTTCAGGGGGTGTAAACTATGGCTACACCTTC
>-|-|13|TRBJ2-2|TRBV18
CASSPPGPGELFF
TGTGCCAGCTCACCACCGGGGCCCGGGGAGCTGTTTTTT
>TRBD1|-|17|TRBJ2-4|TRBV6-6
CASSPSLRGQDQNIQYF
TGTGCCAGCAGTCCCTCCCTGCGGGGACAGGACCAAAACATTCAGTACTTC
>TRBD1|-|15|TRBJ1-1|TRBV18
CASSPSWGQQSVAFF
TGTGCCAGCTCACCCTCCTGGGGACAGCAAAGCGTCGCTTTCTTT
>TRBD1|-|15|TRBJ2-2|TRBV2
CASTAGTGGTGELFF
TGTGCCAGCACCGCTGGGACAGGGGGGACCGGGGAGCTGTTTTTT
>TRBD2|-|18|TRBJ2-1|TRBV3-1/TRBV3-2
CASSGNLGGGVSYNEQFF
TGTGCCAGCAGCGGCAACTTGGGCGGGGGGGTCTCCTACAATGAGCAGTTCTTC
>-|-|14|TRBJ1-1|TRBV5-1
CASSLSIRGTEAFF
TGCGCCAGCAGCTTGTCAATCCGGGGCACTGAAGCTTTCTTT
>-|-|13|TRBJ2-1|TRBV28
CASRNREYNEQFF
TGTGCCAGCAGGAACAGGGAGTACAATGAGCAGTTCTTC
>TRBD1|-|16|TRBJ1-4|TRBV6-5
CASSYAGGATNEKLFF
TGTGCCAGCAGTTACGCAGGGGGCGCGACTAATGAAAAACTGTTTTTT
>-|-|14|TRBJ2-2|TRBV5-6
CASSVQGYTGELFF
TGTGCCAGCAGCGTACAGGGATACACCGGGGAGCTGTTTTTT
>-|-|14|TRBJ1-6|TRBV5-6
CASSSGLFNSPLHF
TGTGCCAGCAGCTCGGGATTATTTAATTCACCCCTCCACTTT
>TRBD1|-|15|TRBJ2-1|TRBV9
CASSIDRGLYNEQFF
TGTGCCAGCAGTATAGACAGGGGCCTCTACAATGAGCAGTTCTTC
>TRBD2|-|16|TRBJ2-3|TRBV5-6
CASSGLAGGSTDTQYF
TGTGCCAGCAGCGGACTAGCGGGAGGGAGCACAGATACGCAGTATTTT
>-|-|15|TRBJ1-6|TRBV7-9
CASSLDPTTNSPLHF
TGTGCCAGCAGCTTAGACCCGACAACGAATTCACCCCTCCACTTT
>-|-|14|TRBJ1-2|TRBV6-5
CASSFLGVNYGYTF
TGTGCCAGCAGCTTCTTAGGGGTGAACTATGGCTACACCTTC
>TRBD2|-|16|TRBJ2-5|TRBV19
CASSRTTSGYQETQYF
TGTGCCAGTAGTAGAACGACTAGCGGATACCAAGAGACCCAGTACTTC
>-|-|14|TRBJ1-1|TRBV2
CASSAGALRTEAFF
TGTGCCAGCAGTGCTGGGGCCCTTAGGACTGAAGCTTTCTTT
>-|-|14|TRBJ2-7|TRBV28
CASSTYRLAYEQYF
TGTGCCAGCAGTACCTACCGACTAGCCTACGAGCAGTACTTC
>TRBD1|-|14|TRBJ1-1|TRBV2
CASSARQGNTEAFF
TGTGCCAGCAGTGCGAGACAGGGGAACACTGAAGCTTTCTTT
>TRBD2|-|15|TRBJ2-2|TRBV11-2
CASSLVAGAAGELFF
TGTGCCAGCAGCTTAGTAGCGGGAGCCGCCGGGGAGCTGTTTTTT
>TRBD2|-|17|TRBJ2-3|TRBV4-1
CASSQVTSGGSTDTQYF
TGCGCCAGCAGCCAGGTGACTAGCGGGGGGAGCACAGATACGCAGTATTTT
>-|few|15|TRBJ1-2|TRBV7-2
CASSLALGKDYGYTF
TGTGCCAGCAGCTTAGCGCTAGGAAAGGACTATGGCTACACCTTC
>TRBD1|-|13|TRBJ2-3|TRBV11-2
CASSMTGADTQYF
TGTGCCAGCAGTATGACAGGGGCAGATACGCAGTATTTT
>-|-|14|TRBJ1-4|TRBV30
CAWQDISTNEKLFF
TGTGCCTGGCAAGACATCTCAACTAATGAAAAACTGTTTTTT
>-|many|16|TRBJ1-3|TRBV7-9
CASSLVLGLSGNTIYF
TGTGCCAGCAGCTTAGTGTTGGGGCTAAGTGGAAACACCATATATTTT
>-|-|17|TRBJ1-3|TRBV21-1
CASSKGGGLCSGNTIYF
TGTGCCAGCAGCAAAGGGGGGGGCCTCTGCTCTGGAAACACCATATATTTT